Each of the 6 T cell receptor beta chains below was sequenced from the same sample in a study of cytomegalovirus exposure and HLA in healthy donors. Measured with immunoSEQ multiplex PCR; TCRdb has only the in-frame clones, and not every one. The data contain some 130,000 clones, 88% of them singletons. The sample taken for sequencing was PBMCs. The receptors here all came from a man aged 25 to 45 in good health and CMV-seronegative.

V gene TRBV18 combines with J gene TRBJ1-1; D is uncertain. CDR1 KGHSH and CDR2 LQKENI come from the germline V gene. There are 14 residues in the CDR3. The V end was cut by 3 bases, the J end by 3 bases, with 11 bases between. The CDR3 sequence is CASSPLEGYTEAFF. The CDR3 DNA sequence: TGTGCCAGCTCACCCCTGGAGGGCTACACTGAAGCTTTCTTT.

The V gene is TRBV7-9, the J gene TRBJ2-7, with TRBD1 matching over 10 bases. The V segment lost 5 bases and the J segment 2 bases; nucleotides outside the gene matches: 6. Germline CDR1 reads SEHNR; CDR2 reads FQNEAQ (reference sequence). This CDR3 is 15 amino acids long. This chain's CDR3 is CASSPGQGVTYEQYF. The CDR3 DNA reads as TGTGCCAGCAGCCCCGGACAGGGGGTTACCTACGAGCAGTACTTC.

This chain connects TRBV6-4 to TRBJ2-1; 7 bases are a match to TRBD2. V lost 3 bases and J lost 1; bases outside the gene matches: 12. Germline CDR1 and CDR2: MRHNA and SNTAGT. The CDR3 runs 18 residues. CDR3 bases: TGTGCCAGCAGTGAAAGCGGGATAATGTCGGGGTCCTACAATGAGCAGTTCTTC. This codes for CASSESGIMSGSYNEQFF.

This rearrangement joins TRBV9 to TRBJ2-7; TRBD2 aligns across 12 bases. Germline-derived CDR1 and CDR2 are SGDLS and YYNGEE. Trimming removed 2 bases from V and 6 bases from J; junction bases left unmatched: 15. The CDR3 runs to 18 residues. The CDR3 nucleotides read TGTGCCAGCAGCGTGGGCCTCTCTAGCGGGAGGGCCAAGAGCGAGCAGTACTTC. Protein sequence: CASSVGLSSGRAKSEQYF.

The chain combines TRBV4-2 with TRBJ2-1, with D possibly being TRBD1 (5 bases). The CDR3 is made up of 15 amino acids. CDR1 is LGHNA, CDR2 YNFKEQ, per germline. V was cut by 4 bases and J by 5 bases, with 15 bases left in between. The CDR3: CASSRVPGLDNEQFF. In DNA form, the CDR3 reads TGTGCCAGCAGCCGGGTACCAGGGCTCGACAATGAGCAGTTCTTC.

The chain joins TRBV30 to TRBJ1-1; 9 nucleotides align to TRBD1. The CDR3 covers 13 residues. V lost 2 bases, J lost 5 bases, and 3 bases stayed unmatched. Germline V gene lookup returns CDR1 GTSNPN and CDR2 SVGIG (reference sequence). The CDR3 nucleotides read TGTGCCTGGAGTACAGGGGGCTGGACTGAAGCTTTCTTT. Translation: CAWSTGGWTEAFF.